This T cell receptor beta chain derives from a study of blood T cell repertoires in COVID-19. Study summary: COVID-19 samples from acute and convalescent phases originated in the United States, Italy and Spain. Sources were T cells, B-cell-depleted T cells, or PBMCs; the material itself was cDNA or gDNA.

In the original workflow: Nucleated cell counts were estimated from reference gene primer amplification. The table came from immunoSEQ multiplex PCR; TCRdb's copy has only in-frame clones and leaves some out. Clonal size and the V and J genes are those of that table, whereas D and trimming came from the DNA. The sample has 250,000 to 300,000 clones, around four fifths seen once. The sequenced sample was peripheral blood. This receptor was obtained from a man in his sixties who had recovered from COVID-19.

The CDR3 DNA reads as TGTGCCTGGAGTCTCGGAGGTAATGAGCAGTTCTTC. Translated: CAWSLGGNEQFF. The genes are TRBV30 and TRBJ2-1; D is possibly TRBD2 (5 bases). CDR1 and CDR2 (germline): GTSNPN, SVGIG (reference sequence). With 2 bases removed from V and 7 bases from J, the gap between germline ends came to 9 bases. The CDR3 runs 12 residues.